This T cell receptor (beta chain) was recovered during a study of Graves' ophthalmopathy and Graves' hyperthyroidism. This clonotype was seen more than once but under ten times. Since the CDR3 does not end with the conserved phenylalanine or tryptophan, this likely comes from a read error. RNA transcripts served as template for amplifying TCR beta CDR3 sequences. First-round RT-PCR employed HTBI primers, with a second-round multiplex PCR after it. TCRdb recomputed calls from the multiplex PCR reads with MiXCR, one row per CDR3 protein. The repertoire holds 350,000 to 400,000 distinct CDR3 sequences, with 15% to 17% as singletons. Germline V gives CDR1 DFQATT, CDR2 SNEGSKA (reference sequence). The CDR3 spans 15 residues. The J segment lost 7 bases and the V segment lost 5 bases, leaving 11 bases of the junction unmatched.

Sequencing was done on a sample of peripheral blood. V and J are TRBV20-1 and TRBJ2-2; TRBD1 aligns across 9 bases. The sequence was obtained from a woman under 30 with stable Graves' hyperthyroidism. Here the CDR3 reads CSARAGQGIGGELFL. The CDR3 nucleotides are TGCAGTGCTCGAGCGGGACAGGGTATCGGCGGGGAGCTGTTTTTG.